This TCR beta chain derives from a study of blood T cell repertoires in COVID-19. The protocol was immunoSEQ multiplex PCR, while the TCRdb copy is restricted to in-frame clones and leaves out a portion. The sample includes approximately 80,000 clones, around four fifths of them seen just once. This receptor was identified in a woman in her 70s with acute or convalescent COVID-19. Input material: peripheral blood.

The DNA of the CDR3 is TGTGCCAGCAGTTCCCTCAGGGAATCTAGTCAGCCCCAGCATTTT. Protein sequence: CASSSLRESSQPQHF. The chain uses TRBV28 and TRBJ1-5; D perhaps matches TRBD1 (5 bases). The CDR3 totals 15 residues. The germline V and J ends were trimmed by 4 bases and 6 bases, with 16 bases remaining between them. Germline V gene data show CDR1 as MDHEN and CDR2 as SYDVKM.